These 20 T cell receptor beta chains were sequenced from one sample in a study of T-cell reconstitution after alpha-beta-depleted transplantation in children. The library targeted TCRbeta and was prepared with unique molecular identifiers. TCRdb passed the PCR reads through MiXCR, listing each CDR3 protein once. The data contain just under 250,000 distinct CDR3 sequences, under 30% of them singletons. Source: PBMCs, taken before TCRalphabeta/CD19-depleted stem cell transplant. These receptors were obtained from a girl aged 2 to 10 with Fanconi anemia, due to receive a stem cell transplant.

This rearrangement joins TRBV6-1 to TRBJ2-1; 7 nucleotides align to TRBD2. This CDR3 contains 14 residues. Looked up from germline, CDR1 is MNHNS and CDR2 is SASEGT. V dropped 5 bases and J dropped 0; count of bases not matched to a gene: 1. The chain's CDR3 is CASSPSGSYNEQFF. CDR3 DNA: TGTGCCAGCAGTCCTAGCGGCTCCTACAATGAGCAGTTCTTC.

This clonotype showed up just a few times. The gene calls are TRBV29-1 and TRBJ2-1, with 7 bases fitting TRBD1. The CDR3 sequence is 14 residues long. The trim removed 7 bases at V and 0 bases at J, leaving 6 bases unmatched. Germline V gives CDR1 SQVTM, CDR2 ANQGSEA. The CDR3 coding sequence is TGCAGCGCCGACAGGGCCACCTCCTACAATGAGCAGTTCTTC. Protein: CSADRATSYNEQFF.

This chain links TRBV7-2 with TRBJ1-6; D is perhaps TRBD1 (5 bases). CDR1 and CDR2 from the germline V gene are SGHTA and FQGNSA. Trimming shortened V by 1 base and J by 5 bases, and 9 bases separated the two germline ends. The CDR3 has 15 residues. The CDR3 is CASSLVRGNNSPLHF. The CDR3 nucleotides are TGTGCCAGCAGCTTAGTTAGGGGAAATAATTCACCCCTCCACTTT.

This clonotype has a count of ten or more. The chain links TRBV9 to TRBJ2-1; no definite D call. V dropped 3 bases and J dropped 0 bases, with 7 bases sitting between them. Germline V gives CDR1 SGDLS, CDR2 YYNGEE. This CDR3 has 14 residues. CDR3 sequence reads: CASSGLSSYNEQFF. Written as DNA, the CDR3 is TGTGCCAGCAGCGGGTTAAGCTCCTACAATGAGCAGTTCTTC.

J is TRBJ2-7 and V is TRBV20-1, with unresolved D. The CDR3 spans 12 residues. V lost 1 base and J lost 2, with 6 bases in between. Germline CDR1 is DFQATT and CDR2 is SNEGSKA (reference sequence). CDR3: CSARGQPYEQYF. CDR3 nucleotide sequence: TGCAGTGCTAGAGGGCAGCCCTACGAGCAGTACTTC.

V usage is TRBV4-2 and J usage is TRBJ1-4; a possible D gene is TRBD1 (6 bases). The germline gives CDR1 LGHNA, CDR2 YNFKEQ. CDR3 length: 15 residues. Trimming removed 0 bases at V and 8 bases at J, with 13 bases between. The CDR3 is CASSQDRGALEKLFF. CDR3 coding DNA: TGTGCCAGCAGCCAAGATAGGGGGGCGTTGGAAAAACTGTTTTTT.

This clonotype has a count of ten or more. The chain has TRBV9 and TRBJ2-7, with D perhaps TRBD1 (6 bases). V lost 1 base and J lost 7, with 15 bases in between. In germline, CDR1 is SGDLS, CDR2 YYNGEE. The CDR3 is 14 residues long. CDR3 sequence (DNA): TGTGCCAGCAGCGTATCCCCGTTTCAGGGGGAGCAGTACTTC. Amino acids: CASSVSPFQGEQYF.

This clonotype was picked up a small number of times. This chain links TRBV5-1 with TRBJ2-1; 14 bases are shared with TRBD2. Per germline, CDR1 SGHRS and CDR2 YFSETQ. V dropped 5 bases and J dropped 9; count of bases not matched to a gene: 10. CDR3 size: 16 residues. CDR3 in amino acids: CASSYPGTSGSGEQFF. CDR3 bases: TGCGCCAGCAGTTACCCGGGGACTAGCGGGAGTGGTGAGCAGTTCTTC.

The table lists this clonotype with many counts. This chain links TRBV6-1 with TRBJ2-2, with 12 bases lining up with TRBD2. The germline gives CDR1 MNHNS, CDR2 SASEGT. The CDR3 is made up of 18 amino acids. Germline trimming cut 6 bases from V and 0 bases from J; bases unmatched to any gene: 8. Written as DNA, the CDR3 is TGTGCCAGCAGGAGCCTCCTAGCGGGGGGGCCGAACACCGGGGAGCTGTTTTTT. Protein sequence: CASRSLLAGGPNTGELFF.

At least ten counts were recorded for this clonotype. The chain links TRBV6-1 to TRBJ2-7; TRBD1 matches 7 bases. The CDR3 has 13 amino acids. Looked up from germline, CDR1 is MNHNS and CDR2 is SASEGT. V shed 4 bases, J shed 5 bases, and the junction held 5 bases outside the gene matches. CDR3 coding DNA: TGTGCCAGCAGTGCAACAGGGGTCCACGAGCAGTACTTC. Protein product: CASSATGVHEQYF.

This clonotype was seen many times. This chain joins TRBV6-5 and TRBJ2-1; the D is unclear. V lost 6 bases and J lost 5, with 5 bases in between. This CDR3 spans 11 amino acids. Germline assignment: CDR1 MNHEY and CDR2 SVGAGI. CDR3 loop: CASRRNNEQFF. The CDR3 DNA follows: TGTGCCAGCAGACGGAACAATGAGCAGTTCTTC.

As DNA, the CDR3 is TGTGCCAGCAGATCCACTAGCTCCGAGCAGTACTTC. Protein: CASRSTSSEQYF. The chain recombines TRBV6-5 with TRBJ2-7, with D perhaps TRBD2 (6 bases). The CDR3 is 12 residues long. V lost 6 bases to trimming and J lost 6 bases, with 12 bases between them. The germline V gene encodes CDR1 MNHEY and CDR2 SVGAGI.

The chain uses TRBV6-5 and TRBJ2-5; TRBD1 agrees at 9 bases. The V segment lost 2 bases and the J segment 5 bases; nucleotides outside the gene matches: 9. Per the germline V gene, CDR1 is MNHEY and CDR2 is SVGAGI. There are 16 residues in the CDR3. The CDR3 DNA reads TGTGCCAGCAGTTACACCTGGGACAGGGTATGGGAGACCCAGTACTTC. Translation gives CASSYTWDRVWETQYF.

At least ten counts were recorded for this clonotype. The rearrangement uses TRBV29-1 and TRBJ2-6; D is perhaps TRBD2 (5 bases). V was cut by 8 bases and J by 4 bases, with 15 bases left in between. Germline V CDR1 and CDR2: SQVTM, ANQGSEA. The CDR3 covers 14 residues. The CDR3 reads CSCWSGGGANVLTF. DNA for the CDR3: TGCAGCTGTTGGTCGGGCGGGGGGGCCAACGTCCTGACTTTC. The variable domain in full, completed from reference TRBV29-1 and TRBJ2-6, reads SAVISQKPSRDICQRGTSLTIQCQVDSQVTMMFWYRQQPGQSLTLIATANQGSEATYESGFVIDKFPISRPNLTFSTLTVSNMSPEDSSIYLCSCWSGGGANVLTFGAGSRLTVL.

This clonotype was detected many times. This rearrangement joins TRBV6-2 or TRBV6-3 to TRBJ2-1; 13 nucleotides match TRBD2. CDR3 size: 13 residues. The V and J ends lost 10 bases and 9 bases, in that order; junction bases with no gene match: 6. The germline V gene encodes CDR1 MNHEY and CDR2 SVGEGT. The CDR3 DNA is TGTGCCACCGGACTAGCGGGAGCAAGTGAGCAGTTCTTC. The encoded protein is CATGLAGASEQFF.

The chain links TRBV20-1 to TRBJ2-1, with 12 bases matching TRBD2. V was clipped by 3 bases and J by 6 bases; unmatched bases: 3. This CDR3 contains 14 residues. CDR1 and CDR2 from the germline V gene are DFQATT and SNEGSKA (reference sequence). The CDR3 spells CSASRTSGTNEQFF. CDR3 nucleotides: TGCAGTGCTAGCCGGACTAGCGGGACCAATGAGCAGTTCTTC.

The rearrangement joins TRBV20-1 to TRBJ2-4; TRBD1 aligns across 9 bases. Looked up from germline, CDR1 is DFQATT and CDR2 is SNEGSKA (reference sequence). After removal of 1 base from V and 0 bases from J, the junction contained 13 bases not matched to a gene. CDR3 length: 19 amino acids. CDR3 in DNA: TGCAGTGCTAGAGGTGGGGACAGGGAGATCTTCTTAGCCAAAAACATTCAGTACTTC. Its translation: CSARGGDREIFLAKNIQYF.

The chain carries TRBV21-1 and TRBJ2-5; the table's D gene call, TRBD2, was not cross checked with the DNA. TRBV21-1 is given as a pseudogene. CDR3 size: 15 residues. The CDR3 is CASRPRTSSQETQYF. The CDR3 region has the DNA TGTGCCAGCAGGCCTCGGACTAGTTCCCAAGAGACCCAGTACTTC.

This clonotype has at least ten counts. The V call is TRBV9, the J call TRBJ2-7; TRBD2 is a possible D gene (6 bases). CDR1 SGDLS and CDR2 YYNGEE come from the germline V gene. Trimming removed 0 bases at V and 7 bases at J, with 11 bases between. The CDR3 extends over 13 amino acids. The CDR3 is CASSVGGIEEQYF. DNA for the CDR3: TGTGCCAGCAGCGTAGGCGGGATCGAAGAGCAGTACTTC.

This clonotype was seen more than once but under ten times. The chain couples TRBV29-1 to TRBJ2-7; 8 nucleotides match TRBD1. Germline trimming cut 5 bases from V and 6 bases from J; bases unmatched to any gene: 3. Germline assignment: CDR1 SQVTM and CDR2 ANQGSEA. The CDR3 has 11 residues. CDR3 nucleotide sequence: TGCAGCGTTTCGACAGGGGTCGAGCAGTACTTC. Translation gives CSVSTGVEQYF.